These 25 T cell receptor beta chains originate from one sample sequenced in a study of blood T cell repertoires in COVID-19. Profiled with immunoSEQ multiplex PCR; TCRdb holds only in-frame clones, not every one. The profile shows under 400,000 clones, approximately 86% of them singletons. Material: PBMCs or T cells enriched from blood (not recorded which). The source is a woman aged 40 to 50 with acute COVID-19.

The genes are TRBV19 and TRBJ1-2; D not resolved. V lost 5 bases and J 1 base, leaving 11 bases between the germline ends. The CDR3 runs to 14 residues. Germline V gene lookup returns CDR1 LNHDA and CDR2 SQIVND (reference sequence). CDR3 loop: CASSSAGVNYGYTF. The DNA for the CDR3 is TGTGCCAGTAGTTCCGCGGGAGTTAACTATGGCTACACCTTC.

This rearrangement joins TRBV9 to TRBJ1-1, with 8 nucleotides matching TRBD1. Unmatched junction bases numbered 10, after V lost 3 bases and J lost 3 bases. CDR3 length: 16 residues. Germline lookup yields CDR1 SGDLS and CDR2 YYNGEE. The CDR3 DNA reads as TGTGCCAGCAGCGGTCGGACAGGGAGTAAATACACTGAAGCTTTCTTT. Translating gives CASSGRTGSKYTEAFF.

The gene calls are TRBV5-4 and TRBJ2-3; D remains unclear. The length of the CDR3 is 15 residues. V gave up 1 base and J gave up 0 bases, with 9 bases separating them. Germline CDR1 and CDR2: SGHNT and YYREEE (reference sequence). In nucleotides, the CDR3 is TGTGCCAGCAGCTTGCGTGGAGTTAGCACAGATACGCAGTATTTT. This gives the protein CASSLRGVSTDTQYF.

The chain links TRBV9 to TRBJ2-7; 9 nucleotides match TRBD2. The junction had 7 bases not matched to a gene; V was cut back by 0 bases and J by 3 bases. CDR1 and CDR2 (germline): SGDLS, YYNGEE. The CDR3 covers 16 residues. This CDR3 is CASSVGTSAGNYEQYF. The CDR3 region has the DNA TGTGCCAGCAGCGTAGGGACTAGCGCCGGAAACTACGAGCAGTACTTC. The full variable domain, in which reference TRBV9 and TRBJ2-7 provide the parts outside the CDR3, is DSGVTQTPKHLITATGQRVTLRCSPRSGDLSVYWYQQSLDQGLQFLIQYYNGEERAKGNILERFSAQQFPDLHSELNLSSLELGDSALYFCASSVGTSAGNYEQYFGPGTRLTVT.

CDR3 in DNA: TGTGCCAGCAGAATAGCCCGACAGGGGGGAGACTATGGCTACACCTTC. It is translated as CASRIARQGGDYGYTF. V and J are TRBV28 and TRBJ1-2; 9 bases line up with TRBD1. The ends lost 6 bases at V and 3 bases at J; junction bases unmatched: 11. The V gene's germline CDR1 is MDHEN and CDR2 SYDVKM. The CDR3 is 16 residues long.

The J gene is TRBJ1-1, the V gene TRBV27; D is perhaps TRBD1 (6 bases). Trimming shortened V by 2 bases and J by 0 bases, and 10 bases separated the two germline ends. The germline V gene encodes CDR1 MNHEY and CDR2 SMNVEV (reference sequence). The CDR3 consists of 15 residues. CDR3 bases: TGTGCCAGCAGTTTACTCGGGACAATGAACACTGAAGCTTTCTTT. This encodes CASSLLGTMNTEAFF.

The rearrangement links TRBV5-1 to TRBJ2-5; possible D gene TRBD2, 6 bases. Germline V gives CDR1 SGHRS, CDR2 YFSETQ. Deletions cut 0 bases from V and 5 bases from J, with 8 bases between. The CDR3 has 13 residues. The CDR3 DNA sequence: TGCGCCAGCAGCTTGGGGGACTCGGAGACCCAGTACTTC. Amino acid sequence: CASSLGDSETQYF.

The chain has TRBV19 and TRBJ2-7; no definite D call. Germline loops: CDR1 LNHDA, CDR2 SQIVND (reference sequence). V gave up 5 bases and J gave up 3 bases, with 14 bases separating them. The CDR3 runs 14 residues. CDR3 region: CASSPTVTFYEQYF. The CDR3 DNA reads TGTGCCAGTAGTCCGACGGTGACTTTCTACGAGCAGTACTTC.

The chain carries TRBV10-3 and TRBJ2-6; 9 nucleotides match TRBD1. The germline V gene encodes CDR1 ENHRY and CDR2 SYGVKD. The J segment lost 1 base and the V segment lost 3 bases, leaving 4 bases of the junction unmatched. This CDR3 has 17 amino acids. The CDR3 is CAISEGDRVSGANVLTF. The CDR3 region has the DNA TGTGCCATCAGTGAAGGGGACAGGGTTTCTGGGGCCAACGTCCTGACTTTC.

V and J are TRBV27 and TRBJ1-6, with 9 bases aligning to TRBD1. Looked up from germline, CDR1 is MNHEY and CDR2 is SMNVEV (reference sequence). J gave up 9 bases and V 4 bases, and 7 bases lay outside the gene matches. The CDR3 consists of 15 residues. The CDR3 coding sequence is TGTGCCAGCAGTTGGAGGGACAGGGTGGGTTCACCCCTCCACTTT. Amino acid sequence: CASSWRDRVGSPLHF.

This clone was detected only once. The chain couples TRBV28 to TRBJ2-1; D not resolved. With 1 base removed from V and 4 bases from J, the gap between germline ends came to 8 bases. The CDR3 is 14 amino acids. Germline values: CDR1 MDHEN, CDR2 SYDVKM. DNA of the CDR3: TGTGCCAGCAGTTTATATGGCCCTTACAATGAGCAGTTCTTC. Translated: CASSLYGPYNEQFF.

The CDR3 coding sequence is TGCGCCAGCAGCCATGTTAGCGGGGGGGTAGGAGATACGCAGTATTTT. It translates to CASSHVSGGVGDTQYF. The V and J genes are TRBV4-1 and TRBJ2-3, with TRBD2 identical over 11 bases. Trimming cost V 3 bases and J 5 bases; bases outside gene matches: 7. Germline lookup yields CDR1 MGHRA and CDR2 YSYEKL. The length of the CDR3 is 16 residues.

This rearrangement joins TRBV2 to TRBJ1-5; perhaps TRBD1 as D (5 bases). Deletions cut 0 bases from V and 11 bases from J, with 17 bases between. The CDR3 has 15 amino acids. Germline V gene lookup returns CDR1 SNHLY and CDR2 FYNNEI. The CDR3 protein is CASSEAGTGRRSQHF. CDR3 in DNA: TGTGCCAGCAGTGAAGCGGGAACAGGACGAAGGTCCCAGCATTTT. The complete variable domain, with remaining parts taken from reference TRBV2 and TRBJ1-5, reads EPEVTQTPSHQVTQMGQEVILRCVPISNHLYFYWYRQILGQKVEFLVSFYNNEISEKSEIFDDQFSVERPDGSNFTLKIRSTKLEDSAMYFCASSEAGTGRRSQHFGDGTRLSIL.

In its sample, this clone was seen once. The V call is TRBV5-8, the J call TRBJ2-1, with TRBD1 identical over 9 bases. The CDR3 covers 17 residues. Germline CDR1 SGHTS, CDR2 YDEGEE. V shed 0 bases and J 9 bases; nucleotides not matched to a gene: 13. The CDR3 sequence is CASSLVGGTGPASEQFF. The CDR3 DNA reads as TGTGCCAGCAGCTTGGTCGGCGGGACAGGGCCGGCTAGTGAGCAGTTCTTC. The full variable domain, rest sourced from reference TRBV5-8 and TRBJ2-1, is EAGVTQSPTHLIKTRGQQATLRCSPISGHTSVYWYQQALGLGLQFLLWYDEGEERNRGNFPPRFSGRQFPNYSSELNVNALELEDSALYLCASSLVGGTGPASEQFFGPGTRLTVL.

The V gene is TRBV5-6, the J gene TRBJ1-5; TRBD1 aligns across 8 bases. The J segment lost 5 bases and the V segment lost 5 bases, leaving 12 bases of the junction unmatched. The CDR3 extends over 16 amino acids. The germline gives CDR1 SGHDT, CDR2 YYEEEE. The CDR3 is CASSLWTGTGDQPQHF. CDR3 in DNA: TGTGCCAGCAGTTTATGGACCGGGACAGGTGATCAGCCCCAGCATTTT.

The V gene is TRBV9, the J gene TRBJ1-4; 8 bases agree with TRBD1. Germline lookup yields CDR1 SGDLS and CDR2 YYNGEE. V lost 1 base to trimming and J lost 0 bases; unmatched junction nucleotides: 26. The CDR3 length is 24 residues. CDR3 sequence: CASSVNVGVWRPTGEVSTNEKLFF. The CDR3 DNA is TGTGCCAGCAGCGTAAATGTGGGGGTGTGGAGACCGACAGGGGAAGTTTCAACTAATGAAAAACTGTTTTTT. Full variable domain (missing parts from reference TRBV9 and TRBJ1-4): DSGVTQTPKHLITATGQRVTLRCSPRSGDLSVYWYQQSLDQGLQFLIQYYNGEERAKGNILERFSAQQFPDLHSELNLSSLELGDSALYFCASSVNVGVWRPTGEVSTNEKLFFGSGTQLSVL.

The chain joins TRBV7-2 to TRBJ2-1; 9 nucleotides agree with TRBD2. The CDR3 sequence is 18 residues long. V gave up 0 bases and J gave up 3 bases; unmatched junction bases: 9. CDR1 is SGHTA, CDR2 FQGNSA, per germline. The CDR3 is CASSLAPSGGPFYNEQFF. The CDR3 nucleotides read TGTGCCAGCAGCTTAGCGCCGAGCGGGGGGCCATTCTACAATGAGCAGTTCTTC.

This clone was picked up a small number of times. This chain joins TRBV5-1 and TRBJ1-3; TRBD1 matches 8 bases. The CDR3 covers 16 residues. Per germline, CDR1 SGHRS and CDR2 YFSETQ. J was trimmed by 2 bases and V by 0 bases; bases with no gene match: 4. The CDR3 reads CASSLAPGGTGNTIYF. The DNA of the CDR3 is TGCGCCAGCAGCTTGGCCCCAGGGGGCACTGGAAACACCATATATTTT. The full variable domain, rest sourced from reference TRBV5-1 and TRBJ1-3, is KAGVTQTPRYLIKTRGQQVTLSCSPISGHRSVSWYQQTPGQGLQFLFEYFSETQRNKGNFPGRFSGRQFSNSRSEMNVSTLELGDSALYLCASSLAPGGTGNTIYFGEGSWLTVV.

The chain couples TRBV9 to TRBJ1-2; D gene uncertain. Looked up from germline, CDR1 is SGDLS and CDR2 is YYNGEE. The germline V and J ends were trimmed by 2 bases and 4 bases, with 12 bases remaining between them. CDR3 length: 14 residues. The CDR3 sequence is CASSVGSGIYGYTF. The CDR3 DNA sequence: TGTGCCAGCAGCGTCGGCAGCGGGATCTATGGCTACACCTTC.

The chain joins TRBV29-1 to TRBJ1-1, with D unresolved. Trimming pared 5 bases from V and 5 bases from J, leaving 12 bases between. The germline CDR1 and CDR2 sequences are SQVTM and ANQGSEA. The CDR3 runs to 12 residues. CDR3 loop: CSVRGPGTEAFF. CDR3 in DNA: TGCAGCGTTAGAGGCCCGGGGACTGAAGCTTTCTTT.

The V gene is TRBV6-5, the J gene TRBJ1-2; 7 nucleotides align to TRBD1. This CDR3 comprises 15 residues. The V and J ends lost 5 bases and 0 bases, in that order; junction bases with no gene match: 6. In germline, CDR1 is MNHEY, CDR2 SVGAGI. CDR3 in DNA: TGTGCCAGCAGTCCTCGGGACAGTGCTAACTATGGCTACACCTTC. This sequence encodes CASSPRDSANYGYTF.

This chain uses TRBV5-1 with TRBJ2-3; TRBD2 matches at 10 bases. The V and J ends lost 0 bases and 1 base, in that order; junction bases with no gene match: 2. The CDR3 spans 16 residues. CDR1 and CDR2 from the germline V gene are SGHRS and YFSETQ. For the CDR3, the DNA is TGCGCCAGCAGCTTGGGTGGGACTAGCGGCACAGATACGCAGTATTTT. The encoded protein is CASSLGGTSGTDTQYF.

The chain carries TRBV4-1 and TRBJ2-6; D call uncertain. Looked up from germline, CDR1 is MGHRA and CDR2 is YSYEKL. Trimming took 3 bases from V and 0 from J, leaving 6 bases between them. The CDR3 runs to 15 residues. CDR3 amino acids: CASSQVYSGANVLTF. The CDR3 bases are TGCGCCAGCAGCCAGGTCTACTCTGGGGCCAACGTCCTGACTTTC.

The rearrangement links TRBV19 to TRBJ1-5; possible D gene TRBD1, 5 bases. CDR3 length: 15 amino acids. V lost 6 bases and J 6 bases, leaving 18 bases between the germline ends. CDR1 LNHDA and CDR2 SQIVND come from the germline V gene (reference sequence). CDR3 sequence (DNA): TGTGCCAGTAGGCCCTGGGGAACAGGCTTTCAGCCCCAGCATTTT. Translating gives CASRPWGTGFQPQHF.

The chain uses TRBV7-3 and TRBJ2-3; tentative D call: TRBD2 (6 bases). Germline V gene lookup returns CDR1 SGHTA and CDR2 FQGTGA. V dropped 3 bases and J dropped 4 bases, with 11 bases sitting between them. The CDR3 extends over 14 amino acids. The CDR3 nucleotides read TGTGCCAGCAGCTTGCGGGGTATCCCAGATACGCAGTATTTT. Residues: CASSLRGIPDTQYF.